One sample yielded the 19 T cell receptor beta chains listed below, sequenced in a study of blood T cell repertoires in COVID-19. Some clones are missing from TCRdb's copy, which holds only in-frame ones; the method was immunoSEQ multiplex PCR. Of about 68,000 clones in the sample, roughly 87% were seen once. Sequencing was carried out using peripheral blood. These receptors were collected from a man over 45 with active COVID-19.

The V gene is TRBV2, the J gene TRBJ2-7, with D perhaps matching TRBD2 (6 bases). Germline CDR1 and CDR2: SNHLY and FYNNEI. The CDR3 extends over 15 amino acids. Trimming removed 6 bases from V and 1 base from J, with 16 bases in between. The CDR3 reads CASRLGGRGSYEQYF. Written as DNA, the CDR3 is TGTGCCAGCAGGCTGGGTGGCCGGGGGTCCTACGAGCAGTACTTC.

The rearrangement uses TRBV30 and TRBJ1-2; 8 bases are shared with TRBD1. CDR3 length: 12 residues. V was pared by 4 bases and J by 8 bases, with 6 bases of the junction left unmatched. CDR1 and CDR2 from the germline V gene are GTSNPN and SVGIG (reference sequence). The DNA for the CDR3 is TGTGCCTGGACGACAGGGGCGGGGGGCTACACCTTC. Translating it yields CAWTTGAGGYTF.

This chain connects TRBV7-6 to TRBJ2-1; weak D call: TRBD2 (5 bases). This CDR3 has 16 amino acids. Trimming took 5 bases from V and 5 from J, leaving 19 bases between them. Germline values: CDR1 SGHVS, CDR2 FNYEAQ. The CDR3 nucleotides read TGTGCCAGCAGCCCAAGGGCGGGCAACCTCCACAATGAGCAGTTCTTC. This sequence encodes CASSPRAGNLHNEQFF.

This chain uses TRBV6-4 with TRBJ2-1; weak D call: TRBD1 (6 bases). CDR1 MRHNA and CDR2 SNTAGT come from the germline V gene. Between the trimmed V and J ends, which lost 0 bases and 5 bases, there was a span of 20 bases. This CDR3 has 18 amino acids. The CDR3 nucleotides are TGTGCCAGCAGTGACTCGCCACAAATAACAGGGACAAACAATGAGCAGTTCTTC. It codes for CASSDSPQITGTNNEQFF.

The chain employs TRBV19 and TRBJ2-1, with 7 bases lining up with TRBD1. Germline V gene lookup returns CDR1 LNHDA and CDR2 SQIVND (reference sequence). CDR3 length: 14 amino acids. V shed 5 bases and J 6 bases; nucleotides not matched to a gene: 7. The chain's CDR3 is CASSPGQLTNEQFF. CDR3 coding DNA: TGTGCCAGTAGTCCGGGACAGCTTACCAATGAGCAGTTCTTC.

A few counts support this clone. The rearrangement uses TRBV6-2 or TRBV6-3 and TRBJ2-2, with 7 nucleotides matching TRBD1. The CDR3 is 17 residues long. The germline V gene encodes CDR1 MNHEY and CDR2 SVGEGT. The J segment lost 2 bases and the V segment lost 5 bases, leaving 11 bases of the junction unmatched. CDR3 nucleotide sequence: TGTGCCAGCAGTGGAAGGGACAGACTACTAAACACCGGGGAGCTGTTTTTT. Protein product: CASSGRDRLLNTGELFF.

The chain joins TRBV6-5 to TRBJ1-2; no clear D gene. From germline, CDR1 is MNHEY and CDR2 SVGAGI. Trimming removed 6 bases from V and 5 bases from J, with 16 bases in between. This CDR3 contains 14 residues. CDR3 in DNA: TGTGCCAGCAGGGAGACTAAACGCCCTTATGGCTACACCTTC. Its translation is CASRETKRPYGYTF.

The chain combines TRBV4-1 with TRBJ2-5; 12 bases agree with TRBD2. The length of the CDR3 is 18 residues. J was trimmed by 9 bases and V by 0 bases; bases with no gene match: 14. The germline gives CDR1 MGHRA, CDR2 YSYEKL. CDR3 in DNA: TGCGCCAGCAGCCAAGATGCCCTAGCGGGGGGGCGACCGTGGGCCCAGTACTTC. It is translated as CASSQDALAGGRPWAQYF.

The DNA of the CDR3 is TGTGCCAGCAGCTTCGGGACTAGCGGACACAATGAGCAGTTCTTC. This encodes CASSFGTSGHNEQFF. The rearrangement uses TRBV7-9 and TRBJ2-1, with 11 bases matching TRBD2. Germline V lookup: CDR1 SEHNR, CDR2 FQNEAQ (reference sequence). This CDR3 contains 15 residues. J lost 5 bases, V lost 3 bases, and 3 bases had no gene match.

The chain is built from TRBV12-3 or TRBV12-4 and TRBJ2-3; D gene ambiguous. V was cut by 3 bases and J by 2 bases, with 6 bases left in between. The CDR3 has 13 residues. CDR3 protein: CASSFVVTDTQYF. CDR3 in DNA: TGTGCCAGCAGTTTTGTAGTCACAGATACGCAGTATTTT.

This chain connects TRBV7-8 to TRBJ2-1; 7 positions agree with TRBD2. The germline V gene encodes CDR1 SGHVS and CDR2 FQNEAQ. Unmatched junction bases numbered 8, after V lost 1 base and J lost 8 bases. The CDR3 extends over 15 amino acids. The CDR3 here is CASSLGRAGTHEQFF. The CDR3 bases are TGTGCCAGCAGCTTAGGTCGAGCGGGGACCCATGAGCAGTTCTTC.

The chain uses TRBV30 and TRBJ2-1, with TRBD2 matching 7 bases. Germline lookup yields CDR1 GTSNPN and CDR2 SVGIG (reference sequence). Trimming at V came to 0 bases and at J to 5 bases, leaving 1 base not matched to a gene. The CDR3 totals 13 residues. The chain's CDR3 is CAWSVGGNNEQFF. CDR3 in DNA: TGTGCCTGGAGTGTCGGGGGGAACAATGAGCAGTTCTTC.

V is TRBV7-9 and J is TRBJ2-6, with TRBD2 identical over 14 bases. The CDR3 runs 20 residues. V was pared by 5 bases and J by 1 base, with 10 bases of the junction left unmatched. Germline CDR1 SEHNR, CDR2 FQNEAQ (reference sequence). The chain's CDR3 is CASSTGLAGGRSSGANVLTF. In DNA, the CDR3 is TGTGCCAGCAGCACCGGACTAGCGGGGGGCAGGTCTTCTGGGGCCAACGTCCTGACTTTC. The variable domain in full, with the rest retrieved from reference TRBV7-9 and TRBJ2-6, is DTGVSQNPRHKITKRGQNVTFRCDPISEHNRLYWYRQTLGQGPEFLTYFQNEAQLEKSRLLSDRFSAERPKGSFSTLEIQRTEQGDSAMYLCASSTGLAGGRSSGANVLTFGAGSRLTVL.

The CDR3 is CASSVEGLPYNEQFF. CDR3 in DNA: TGTGCCAGCAGCGTAGAAGGACTACCGTACAATGAGCAGTTCTTC. This chain links TRBV9 with TRBJ2-1, with D possibly being TRBD2 (6 bases). The V gene's germline CDR1 is SGDLS and CDR2 YYNGEE. V lost 0 bases and J 4 bases, leaving 11 bases between the germline ends. There are 15 residues in the CDR3.

In this sample, this clone turned up once. The genes are TRBV7-9 and TRBJ2-3; 9 bases are a match to TRBD2. Germline V gene lookup returns CDR1 SEHNR and CDR2 FQNEAQ (reference sequence). V dropped 5 bases and J dropped 4; count of bases not matched to a gene: 7. The CDR3 length is 15 residues. CDR3 in DNA: TGTGCCAGCAGCCGGTCGGGACTAGCAGCAGATACGCAGTATTTT. As protein: CASSRSGLAADTQYF.

This chain links TRBV19 with TRBJ2-7, with a tentative D call TRBD1 (5 bases). The V and J ends lost 5 bases and 3 bases respectively, with 14 bases between them. The CDR3 spans 14 residues. Germline values: CDR1 LNHDA, CDR2 SQIVND (reference sequence). The CDR3, as DNA: TGTGCCAGTAGTGCCACCGGGCAGGGCTACGAGCAGTACTTC. Protein product: CASSATGQGYEQYF.

This clone was seen just once. The V call is TRBV2, the J call TRBJ1-6; D not certain. V was clipped by 3 bases and J by 5 bases, with 8 bases between them. CDR3 length: 14 residues. Germline-derived CDR1 and CDR2 are SNHLY and FYNNEI. This CDR3 is CASSERPDNSPLHF. As DNA, the CDR3 is TGTGCCAGCAGTGAGAGGCCGGATAATTCACCCCTCCACTTT.

V usage is TRBV11-2 and J usage is TRBJ2-1; the D gene is possibly TRBD2 (5 bases). The CDR3 loop spans 13 amino acids. Per germline, CDR1 SGHAT and CDR2 FQNNGV. Between the trimmed V and J ends, which lost 5 bases and 10 bases, there was a span of 15 bases. This chain's CDR3 is CASSANKASEQFF. The CDR3 DNA is TGTGCCAGCAGCGCAAATAAGGCTAGCGAGCAGTTCTTC.

This rearrangement joins TRBV5-5 to TRBJ2-5, with D perhaps TRBD1 (6 bases). The CDR3 extends over 13 amino acids. V was cut by 3 bases and J by 1 base, with 7 bases left in between. Germline CDR1 is SGHKS and CDR2 is YYEKEE (reference sequence). The CDR3 loop reads CASSWTVQETQYF. DNA of the CDR3: TGTGCCAGCAGCTGGACAGTCCAAGAGACCCAGTACTTC.